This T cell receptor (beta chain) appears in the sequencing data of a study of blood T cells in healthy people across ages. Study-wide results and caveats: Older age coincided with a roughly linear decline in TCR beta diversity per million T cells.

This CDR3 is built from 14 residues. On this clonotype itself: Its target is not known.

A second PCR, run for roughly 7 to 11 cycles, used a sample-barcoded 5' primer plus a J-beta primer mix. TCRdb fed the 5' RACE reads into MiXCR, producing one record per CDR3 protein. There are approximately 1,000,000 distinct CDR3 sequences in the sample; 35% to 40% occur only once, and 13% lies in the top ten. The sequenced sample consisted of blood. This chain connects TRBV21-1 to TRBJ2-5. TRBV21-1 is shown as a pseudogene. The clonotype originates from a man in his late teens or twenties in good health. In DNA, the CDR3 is TGTGCCAGCAGCAAAGTGCTAGCATACAATGAGCAGTACTTC. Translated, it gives CASSKVLAYNEQYF.